Below, 14 T cell receptor beta chains from the same sample are listed, as sequenced in a study of cytomegalovirus exposure and HLA in healthy donors. 13 Jbeta primers and 60 Vbeta primers were used for the PCR. Libraries were prepared by immunoSEQ multiplex PCR; TCRdb keeps only in-frame clonotypes and omits some of them. The sample records about 84,000 clones, roughly 78% being singletons. Sequencing was carried out using PBMCs. These receptors were taken from a male donor in good health and CMV-seropositive.

As regards this clone: The sample holds other DNA sequences that translate to the same CDR3. The chain carries TRBV5-1 and TRBJ2-1; 10 nucleotides line up with TRBD2. Unmatched junction bases numbered 1, after V lost 0 bases and J lost 4 bases. Germline CDR1 SGHRS, CDR2 YFSETQ. CDR3 length equals 15 residues. CDR3 sequence (DNA): TGCGCCAGCAGCTTGGAACTAGCGGGATACAATGAGCAGTTCTTC. It is translated as CASSLELAGYNEQFF. Drawing the rest from reference TRBV5-1 and TRBJ2-1, the complete variable domain is KAGVTQTPRYLIKTRGQQVTLSCSPISGHRSVSWYQQTPGQGLQFLFEYFSETQRNKGNFPGRFSGRQFSNSRSEMNVSTLELGDSALYLCASSLELAGYNEQFFGPGTRLTVL.

CDR3: CASSATRRGDQYF. CDR3 coding DNA: TGTGCCAGCAGCGCTACTAGGCGTGGGGACCAGTACTTC. V is TRBV5-4 and J is TRBJ2-5, with D perhaps TRBD2 (5 bases). Germline CDR1 SGHNT, CDR2 YYREEE (reference sequence). The CDR3 extends over 13 amino acids. With 4 bases removed from V and 10 bases from J, the gap between germline ends came to 17 bases.

The chain carries TRBV6-1 and TRBJ1-5, with D maybe TRBD1 (5 bases). Trimming shortened V by 1 base and J by 4 bases, and 11 bases separated the two germline ends. The germline gives CDR1 MNHNS, CDR2 SASEGT. The CDR3 runs to 15 residues. The CDR3 sequence is CASSEGTPGNQPQHF. The CDR3 coding sequence is TGTGCCAGCAGTGAAGGGACACCAGGTAATCAGCCCCAGCATTTT.

The CDR3 DNA sequence: TGTGCCAGCAGCGTAGGGGTAGCGGACACAGATACGCAGTATTTT. Its translation: CASSVGVADTDTQYF. The chain couples TRBV9 to TRBJ2-3, with D perhaps TRBD2 (6 bases). The germline gives CDR1 SGDLS, CDR2 YYNGEE. V was trimmed by 0 bases and J by 2 bases, leaving 10 bases between them. CDR3 size: 15 residues. Full variable domain (rest looked up from reference TRBV9 and TRBJ2-3): DSGVTQTPKHLITATGQRVTLRCSPRSGDLSVYWYQQSLDQGLQFLIQYYNGEERAKGNILERFSAQQFPDLHSELNLSSLELGDSALYFCASSVGVADTDTQYFGPGTRLTVL.

This clone was seen more than once but under ten times. V is TRBV30 and J is TRBJ1-1, with TRBD1 identical over 7 bases. Germline V gene sequence: CDR1 GTSNPN, CDR2 SVGIG (reference sequence). CDR3 length: 11 residues. With 2 bases clipped from V and 13 bases from J, the junction kept 7 bases outside the gene matches. The DNA for the CDR3 is TGTGCCTGGAGTAGTAGGGGGCCGGGTTTCTTT. Residues: CAWSSRGPGFF.

The chain uses TRBV28 and TRBJ2-3; 7 bases align to TRBD2. The CDR3 has 15 amino acids. Germline trimming cut 4 bases from V and 0 bases from J; bases unmatched to any gene: 4. Germline lookup yields CDR1 MDHEN and CDR2 SYDVKM. The CDR3 reads CASSSTSDSTDTQYF. CDR3 DNA sequence: TGTGCCAGCAGTTCTACTAGCGATAGCACAGATACGCAGTATTTT. Filled out from reference TRBV28 and TRBJ2-3, the complete variable domain reads DVKVTQSSRYLVKRTGEKVFLECVQDMDHENMFWYRQDPGLGLRLIYFSYDVKMKEKGDIPEGYSVSREKKERFSLILESASTNQTSMYLCASSSTSDSTDTQYFGPGTRLTVL.

V is TRBV5-6 and J is TRBJ2-7; 8 bases match TRBD1. This CDR3 is 14 amino acids long. V lost 3 bases to trimming and J lost 3 bases; unmatched junction nucleotides: 5. Germline V gene lookup returns CDR1 SGHDT and CDR2 YYEEEE. CDR3 DNA: TGTGCCAGCAGCTCAGGGGGCGTCAGCTACGAGCAGTACTTC. Translating it yields CASSSGGVSYEQYF.

The chain links TRBV10-3 to TRBJ2-1; possibly TRBD2 for D (6 bases). The V gene lost 11 bases and the J gene lost 9 bases, with 23 bases spanning the gap. Germline CDR1 is ENHRY and CDR2 is SYGVKD. The CDR3 contains 14 residues. The CDR3 protein is CASRDSGGFFEQFF. CDR3 sequence (DNA): TGTGCCTCCCGGGACTCTGGAGGGTTTTTTGAGCAGTTCTTC.

This rearrangement joins TRBV18 to TRBJ2-7; TRBD1 aligns across 9 bases. CDR3 length: 16 amino acids. Germline V gives CDR1 KGHSH, CDR2 LQKENI. After removal of 3 bases from V and 4 bases from J, the junction contained 10 bases not matched to a gene. The CDR3 loop is CASSPLGQGSIYEQYF. In DNA, the CDR3 is TGTGCCAGCTCACCTCTCGGACAGGGGTCCATTTACGAGCAGTACTTC.

The chain joins TRBV29-1 to TRBJ1-1; D ambiguous. Deletions cut 6 bases from V and 11 bases from J, with 19 bases between. The germline gives CDR1 SQVTM, CDR2 ANQGSEA. This CDR3 has 12 residues. The CDR3 DNA sequence: TGCAGCGTCGGTCGGGGTTTAGAAGGGGCTTTCTTT. This translates into CSVGRGLEGAFF.

The chain is built from TRBV4-1 and TRBJ2-7, with 12 bases lining up with TRBD2. The CDR3 sequence is 16 residues long. The germline gives CDR1 MGHRA, CDR2 YSYEKL. V was pared by 1 base and J by 7 bases, with 8 bases of the junction left unmatched. CDR3 sequence: CASSQGRTSGNWEQYF. The CDR3, as DNA: TGCGCCAGCAGCCAAGGGAGGACTAGCGGGAACTGGGAGCAGTACTTC.

Only a few counts were recorded for this clone. This rearrangement joins TRBV5-1 to TRBJ1-5, with unresolved D. Germline CDR1 reads SGHRS; CDR2 reads YFSETQ. Trimming took 0 bases from V and 4 from J, leaving 8 bases between them. This CDR3 has 14 residues. The CDR3 here is CASSLAGENQPQHF. CDR3 nucleotides: TGCGCCAGCAGCTTGGCGGGTGAAAATCAGCCCCAGCATTTT.

The rearrangement joins TRBV23-1 to TRBJ2-4; 11 bases map to TRBD1. TRBV23-1 counts as an open reading frame of uncertain function. Losses at the gene ends were 3 bases for V and 4 bases for J; bases not matched to a gene: 5. This CDR3 spans 16 amino acids. CDR3: CASSHFRDRGKNIQYF. DNA of the CDR3: TGCGCCAGCAGTCATTTCCGGGACAGGGGGAAAAACATTCAGTACTTC.

The chain couples TRBV19 to TRBJ2-5; possible D gene TRBD1, 6 bases. There are 14 residues in the CDR3. Trimming shortened V by 8 bases and J by 2 bases, and 15 bases separated the two germline ends. Germline loops: CDR1 LNHDA, CDR2 SQIVND (reference sequence). The CDR3 here is CASADRLVQETQYF. The DNA of the CDR3 is TGTGCCAGTGCCGACAGGCTTGTTCAAGAGACCCAGTACTTC.